This T cell receptor (beta chain) was profiled in a study of T-cell reconstitution after alpha-beta-depleted transplantation in children. This clonotype was seen a handful of times. The TCRbeta library incorporated unique molecular identifiers. TCRdb reprocessed the PCR reads via MiXCR and lists one record per CDR3 protein. Of about 200,000 distinct CDR3 sequences in the sample, 7% to 9% are singletons; the top ten hold less than 40%. The receptor's source is a male patient under 10 years old who had a stem cell transplant for acute myeloid leukemia, so the T cells may come from the graft donor. The sample in question was PBMCs, mostly from graft donor cells, obtained 360 days after TCRalphabeta/CD19-depleted stem cell transplant.

CDR3 sequence (DNA): TGTGCCAGCAGTTCGTTTTCGACGGGTGAAGCTTTCTTT. It is translated as CASSSFSTGEAFF. The chain joins TRBV12-3 or TRBV12-4 to TRBJ1-1; D is uncertain. There are 13 residues in the CDR3. The V and J ends lost 4 bases and 7 bases respectively, with 13 bases between them.